This TCR beta chain was identified during a study of CD8+CD57+ T cells in acquired aplastic anemia. Study information: Recorded DNA amounts for sorted CD4+ and CD8+ cells had an average of 3.2 ug. Healthy donor sequencing depth: 10 million to 10.8 million CD4+, approximately 12 million CD8+ reads.

CDR1 SNHLY and CDR2 FYNNEI come from the germline V gene. This CDR3 has 14 residues. Genomic DNA acted as the template from which TCR beta VDJ combination and CDR3 sequence profiling were carried out. One entry per CDR3 protein, called by TCRdb with MiXCR from the reads. The sample consists of hundreds of thousands of distinct CDR3 sequences, 55% to 70% of them appearing once. Overall study findings and caveats: Levels of CD8+ Simpson's diversity were not significantly distinct in patients versus controls. The number of CD8+ CDR3 sequences shared by patients and controls was approximately 31.

To note about this clonotype: What it binds is not known. The junction shows a germline mismatch at one end, possibly a read error.

The sequencing sample was made of sorted CD4+, CD8+, or CD8+CD57+ T cells (not recorded which) from PBMCs. The origin of this receptor is a human donor in good health, serving as a control. The chain combines TRBV2 with TRBJ1-2; D unclear. CDR3 in amino acids: CATSDADGVGGYSF. Here the CDR3 DNA reads TGTGCCACCAGTGACGCTGACGGGGTAGGCGGCTACTCCTTC.